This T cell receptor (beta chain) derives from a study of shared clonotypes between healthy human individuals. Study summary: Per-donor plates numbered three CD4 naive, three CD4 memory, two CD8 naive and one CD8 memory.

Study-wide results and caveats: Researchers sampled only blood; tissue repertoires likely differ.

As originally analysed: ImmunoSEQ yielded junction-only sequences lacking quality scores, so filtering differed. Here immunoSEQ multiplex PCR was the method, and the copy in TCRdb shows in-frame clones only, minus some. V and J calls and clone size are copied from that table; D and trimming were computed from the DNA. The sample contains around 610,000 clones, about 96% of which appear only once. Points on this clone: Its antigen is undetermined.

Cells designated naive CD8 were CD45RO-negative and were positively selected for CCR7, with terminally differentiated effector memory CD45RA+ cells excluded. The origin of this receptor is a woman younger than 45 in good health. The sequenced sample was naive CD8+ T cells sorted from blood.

CDR3 region: CASSIQGNYYTGELFF. CDR3 coding DNA: TGTGCCAGTAGTATTCAGGGAAACTATTACACCGGGGAGCTGTTTTTT. This chain links TRBV19 with TRBJ2-2; TRBD1 is a possible D gene (5 bases). Germline lookup yields CDR1 LNHDA and CDR2 SQIVND (reference sequence). This CDR3 contains 16 residues. The germline V and J ends were trimmed by 3 bases and 3 bases, with 14 bases remaining between them.